Listed below are T cell receptor beta chains from one sample, sequenced in a study of CD8+ T cells in alopecia areata. Produced via immunoSEQ multiplex PCR; TCRdb's table is partial and in-frame only. There are under 350,000 clones in the sample; over 45% occur only once, and around 1.8% lies in the top ten. Sequenced here: CD4+ T cells sorted from blood, sampled at week 24, from a patient treated with tofacitinib. These receptors came from a human donor with alopecia areata. Both conserved end residues are part of each CDR3. The D gene is left open where the match is weak. Part of the rows lack a size; the others show once, few, many or a class for expanded clones.

d_gene: TRBD1; v_gene: TRBV29-1; j_gene: TRBJ1-2; abundance: NA; CDR3aa: CSVEAPGQGLVNYGYTF; CDR3nt: TGCAGCGTTGAAGCTCCGGGACAGGGGTTGGTTAACTATGGCTACACCTTC
d_gene: TRBD2; v_gene: TRBV4-2; j_gene: TRBJ2-3; abundance: NA; CDR3aa: CASSRSSGGATDTQYF; CDR3nt: TGTGCCAGCAGCCGATCTAGCGGGGGGGCCACAGATACGCAGTATTTT
d_gene: TRBD2; v_gene: TRBV30; j_gene: TRBJ2-3; abundance: NA; CDR3aa: CAWSVPGAGGTDTQYF; CDR3nt: TGTGCCTGGAGTGTACCAGGAGCGGGGGGGACAGATACGCAGTATTTT
d_gene: NA; v_gene: TRBV28; j_gene: TRBJ1-4; abundance: many; CDR3aa: CASSFGGRGDEKLFF; CDR3nt: TGTGCCAGCAGTTTTGGGGGAAGAGGGGATGAAAAACTGTTTTTT
d_gene: TRBD1; v_gene: TRBV5-4; j_gene: TRBJ2-7; abundance: NA; CDR3aa: CASSARQGIPYEQYF; CDR3nt: TGTGCCAGCAGCGCCCGACAGGGAATACCCTACGAGCAGTACTTC
d_gene: TRBD2; v_gene: TRBV30; j_gene: TRBJ2-1; abundance: NA; CDR3aa: CAWSVRRTSGGNEQFF; CDR3nt: TGTGCCTGGAGTGTACGTCGGACTAGCGGGGGCAATGAGCAGTTCTTC
d_gene: NA; v_gene: TRBV6-5; j_gene: TRBJ1-2; abundance: NA; CDR3aa: CASRWDGGYGYTF; CDR3nt: TGTGCCAGCAGATGGGACGGGGGCTATGGCTACACCTTC
d_gene: NA; v_gene: TRBV21-1; j_gene: TRBJ2-7; abundance: NA; CDR3aa: CASTAQGTRSREQYF; CDR3nt: TGTGCCAGCACCGCTCAGGGAACCCGGTCTAGGGAGCAGTACTTC
d_gene: NA; v_gene: TRBV5-6; j_gene: TRBJ2-5; abundance: few; CDR3aa: CASSSFLDLWGRETQYF; CDR3nt: TGTGCCAGCAGCTCTTTCCTCGACCTCTGGGGACGAGAGACCCAGTACTTC
d_gene: NA; v_gene: TRBV6-5; j_gene: TRBJ1-5; abundance: NA; CDR3aa: CASRTSAGDQPQHF; CDR3nt: TGTGCCAGCAGAACCTCCGCAGGGGACCAGCCCCAGCATTTT
d_gene: NA; v_gene: TRBV5-4; j_gene: TRBJ2-3; abundance: NA; CDR3aa: CASSLRGDTQYF; CDR3nt: TGTGCCAGCAGCTTGCGCGGGGATACGCAGTATTTT
d_gene: NA; v_gene: TRBV2; j_gene: TRBJ2-1; abundance: NA; CDR3aa: CASQVGGPYNEQFF; CDR3nt: TGTGCCAGTCAAGTGGGGGGCCCCTACAATGAGCAGTTCTTC
d_gene: NA; v_gene: TRBV29-1; j_gene: TRBJ1-2; abundance: NA; CDR3aa: CSVEGYRVLDGYTF; CDR3nt: TGCAGCGTTGAAGGATACAGGGTCTTAGATGGCTACACCTTC
d_gene: NA; v_gene: TRBV2; j_gene: TRBJ1-2; abundance: NA; CDR3aa: CASSGRRLGYGYTF; CDR3nt: TGTGCCAGCAGTGGGAGACGGTTGGGGTATGGCTACACCTTC
d_gene: NA; v_gene: TRBV29-1; j_gene: TRBJ2-7; abundance: NA; CDR3aa: CSVLTGNLKYEQYF; CDR3nt: TGCAGCGTTCTAACAGGAAACCTAAAGTACGAGCAGTACTTC
d_gene: NA; v_gene: TRBV12-5; j_gene: TRBJ2-3; abundance: NA; CDR3aa: CASGLGSREGDTQYF; CDR3nt: TGTGCTAGTGGTTTAGGATCTCGCGAGGGGGATACGCAGTATTTT
d_gene: NA; v_gene: TRBV5-4; j_gene: TRBJ2-1; abundance: NA; CDR3aa: CASSIAGSGEQFF; CDR3nt: TGTGCCAGCAGCATAGCAGGTTCCGGTGAGCAGTTCTTC
d_gene: NA; v_gene: TRBV29-1; j_gene: TRBJ2-7; abundance: NA; CDR3aa: CSVGWGESYEQYF; CDR3nt: TGCAGCGTTGGCTGGGGGGAATCCTACGAGCAGTACTTC
d_gene: NA; v_gene: TRBV7-9; j_gene: TRBJ1-1; abundance: few; CDR3aa: CASSLQGGLGTEAFF; CDR3nt: TGTGCCAGCAGCCTTCAGGGAGGTCTGGGGACTGAAGCTTTCTTT
d_gene: NA; v_gene: TRBV9; j_gene: TRBJ2-3; abundance: NA; CDR3aa: CASSVGGGTTDTQYF; CDR3nt: TGTGCCAGCAGCGTAGGAGGGGGGACCACAGATACGCAGTATTTT
d_gene: TRBD2; v_gene: TRBV4-2; j_gene: TRBJ2-7; abundance: once; CDR3aa: CASSYDSSGLSYEQYF; CDR3nt: TGTGCCAGCAGTTATGACTCTAGCGGACTCTCCTACGAGCAGTACTTC
d_gene: TRBD1; v_gene: TRBV30; j_gene: TRBJ2-7; abundance: NA; CDR3aa: CAWSGTGISSYEQYF; CDR3nt: TGTGCCTGGAGCGGGACAGGAATAAGCTCCTACGAGCAGTACTTC
d_gene: NA; v_gene: TRBV30; j_gene: TRBJ1-1; abundance: NA; CDR3aa: CAWSVLLGDRKAFF; CDR3nt: TGTGCCTGGAGTGTACTATTGGGGGACCGTAAGGCTTTCTTT